These 18 T cell receptor beta chains were sequenced from one sample in a study of graft-versus-host responses after intestinal transplantation. Data came from immunoSEQ multiplex PCR; TCRdb stores just in-frame clones and leaves some out. The sample comprises some 96,000 clones, 80% to 95% of which are singletons, and roughly 15% rests with the top ten. The specimen comprised PBMCs, sampled 450 to 460 days after intestinal transplant. Receptors were obtained from a human patient who received an intestinal transplant, so some T cells may come from the graft donor.

The chain joins TRBV7-9 to TRBJ1-2, with D unclear. The CDR3 totals 17 residues. The germline V and J ends were trimmed by 3 bases and 0 bases, with 17 bases remaining between them. Germline assignment: CDR1 SEHNR and CDR2 FQNEAQ (reference sequence). For the CDR3, the DNA is TGTGCCAGCAGCTTCACGGGAGGGTCCCTAACTAACTATGGCTACACCTTC. This sequence encodes CASSFTGGSLTNYGYTF.

Notes on this clone: One junction end does not reproduce the germline sequence, and a read error may be involved. J is TRBJ2-5 and V is TRBV7-7; 8 bases align to TRBD2. CDR3 size: 15 residues. Germline values: CDR1 SSHAT, CDR2 FNYEAQ (reference sequence). CDR3 nucleotides: TGTGCTAGCAGCCTTAGTGCCCGGGGGGGAGAGACCCAGTACTTC. Encoded protein: CASSLSARGGETQYF.

J is TRBJ1-1 and V is TRBV10-1; D may be TRBD1 (5 bases). CDR1 is WNHNN, CDR2 SYGVQD, per germline (reference sequence). The CDR3 spans 16 residues. Between the trimmed V and J ends, which lost 0 bases and 2 bases, there was a span of 13 bases. The CDR3 DNA follows: TGCGCCAGCAGTGAGTCAAGGGACGGCCTAAACACTGAAGCTTTCTTT. Protein: CASSESRDGLNTEAFF.

In this sample, this clone turned up a few times. The rearrangement uses TRBV6-4 and TRBJ2-3, with D perhaps given as TRBD1 or TRBD2 (6 bases each). CDR1 is MRHNA, CDR2 SNTAGT, per germline. Trimming cost V 2 bases and J 4 bases, with 13 bases left between them. The CDR3 consists of 15 residues. CDR3 sequence (DNA): TGTGCCAGCAGTGACGGGGGCGGGGCCCCAGATACGCAGTATTTT. Translation: CASSDGGGAPDTQYF.

The CDR3 DNA sequence: TGTGCCAGCAGCTTAGGAAGTAGCGGGGTGTACCAAGAGACCCAGTACTTC. Its protein is CASSLGSSGVYQETQYF. The J gene is TRBJ2-5, the V gene TRBV5-6; TRBD2 matches at 8 bases. CDR1 and CDR2 from the germline V gene are SGHDT and YYEEEE. The CDR3 extends over 17 amino acids. Losses at the gene ends were 2 bases for V and 0 bases for J; bases not matched to a gene: 9.

This clone was recorded once. The V call is TRBV19, the J call TRBJ2-3; 10 nucleotides agree with TRBD2. Germline loops: CDR1 LNHDA, CDR2 SQIVND (reference sequence). The V and J ends lost 1 base and 2 bases, in that order; junction bases with no gene match: 6. CDR3 length equals 17 residues. This CDR3 reads CASSIAGLAGATDTQYF. The CDR3 region has the DNA TGTGCCAGTAGTATAGCGGGGCTAGCGGGGGCCACAGATACGCAGTATTTT.

This clone is a singleton in its sample. This chain uses TRBV12-5 with TRBJ2-3; no reliable D call. The CDR3 covers 15 residues. The ends were cut back, 5 bases at V and 0 bases at J, with 12 bases in the middle. Germline V CDR1 and CDR2: LGHNT, FRNRAP. The CDR3 coding sequence is TGTGCTAGTGGTCCTAGGACGGCTAGCACAGATACGCAGTATTTT. This encodes CASGPRTASTDTQYF.

The chain has TRBV7-9 and TRBJ1-3; D not certain. Germline CDR1 reads SEHNR; CDR2 reads FQNEAQ (reference sequence). V was cut by 3 bases and J by 0 bases, with 12 bases left in between. The CDR3 runs to 16 residues. DNA for the CDR3: TGTGCCAGCAGCTTCGGCGAGATTTACTCTGGAAACACCATATATTTT. Its translation is CASSFGEIYSGNTIYF. Variable domain in full (rest from reference TRBV7-9 and TRBJ1-3): DTGVSQNPRHKITKRGQNVTFRCDPISEHNRLYWYRQTLGQGPEFLTYFQNEAQLEKSRLLSDRFSAERPKGSFSTLEIQRTEQGDSAMYLCASSFGEIYSGNTIYFGEGSWLTVV.

This chain links TRBV15 with TRBJ2-7, with 7 bases that match TRBD1. CDR3 length: 13 residues. Germline V CDR1 and CDR2: LNHNV, YYDKDF (reference sequence). V was clipped by 6 bases and J by 1 base; unmatched bases: 3. The DNA for the CDR3 is TGTGCCACCAGAGGGGGACAGTCCTACGAGCAGTACTTC. It is translated as CATRGGQSYEQYF.

The chain carries TRBV19 and TRBJ1-1; 7 positions agree with TRBD1. J gave up 4 bases and V 5 bases, and 13 bases lay outside the gene matches. Germline loops: CDR1 LNHDA, CDR2 SQIVND (reference sequence). CDR3 length: 16 residues. DNA for the CDR3: TGTGCCAGTAGTCCCCAGGGGGGGGGCTGGGGCACTGAAGCTTTCTTT. It translates to CASSPQGGGWGTEAFF.

The V and J genes are TRBV10-3 and TRBJ2-5; TRBD1 aligns across 10 bases. The DNA end favors TRBJ2-7, so the J call may be wrong. Per germline, CDR1 ENHRY and CDR2 SYGVKD. The length of the CDR3 is 15 residues. CDR3 in amino acids: CAISERGQGWDEQYF. The CDR3 region has the DNA TGTGCCATCAGTGAACGGGGACAGGGGTGGGACGAGCAGTACTTC.

J is TRBJ1-2 and V is TRBV5-1; D is unclear. Germline CDR1 SGHRS, CDR2 YFSETQ. The CDR3 is 14 amino acids. V was shortened by 1 base and J by 2 bases, with 9 bases between the two germline ends. CDR3 sequence: CASSLRETNYGYTF. CDR3 coding DNA: TGCGCCAGCAGCTTGCGGGAGACCAACTATGGCTACACCTTC.

The V gene is TRBV4-2, the J gene TRBJ1-4; D is possibly TRBD1 (5 bases). Trimming shortened V by 6 bases and J by 4 bases, and 21 bases separated the two germline ends. CDR1 is LGHNA and CDR2 is YNFKEQ in the germline V gene. This CDR3 region has 17 residues. The CDR3 here is CASSRGAGPERNEKLFF. For the CDR3, the DNA is TGTGCCAGCAGTCGAGGGGCAGGGCCCGAGCGTAATGAAAAACTGTTTTTT.

This clone appeared once. This chain uses TRBV11-2 with TRBJ2-7; tentatively, D is TRBD1 (5 bases). V was pared by 2 bases and J by 4 bases, with 12 bases between. Germline V gene data show CDR1 as SGHAT and CDR2 as FQNNGV. This CDR3 has 14 amino acids. CDR3 amino acids: CASSLTGRAYEQYF. The CDR3 DNA follows: TGTGCCAGCAGCTTAACCGGCAGGGCTTACGAGCAGTACTTC.

This clone was observed a single time. The rearrangement links TRBV5-1 to TRBJ1-2; no firm D call. CDR3 length: 20 amino acids. Germline V gene sequence: CDR1 SGHRS, CDR2 YFSETQ. The germline V and J ends were trimmed by 1 base and 0 bases, with 25 bases remaining between them. The CDR3 DNA is TGCGCCAGCAGCTTGAAATTCGTCTCCAGGAGACTTAGAGCTAACTATGGCTACACCTTC. This sequence encodes CASSLKFVSRRLRANYGYTF.

This clone was counted a few times. The chain carries TRBV15 and TRBJ2-5; a possible D gene is TRBD2 (6 bases). The CDR3 contains 15 residues. The V gene lost 0 bases and the J gene lost 4 bases, with 12 bases spanning the gap. The germline CDR1 and CDR2 sequences are LNHNV and YYDKDF (reference sequence). DNA for the CDR3: TGTGCCACCAGCAGAGATCCCGGGGGTGGAGAGACCCAGTACTTC. It is translated as CATSRDPGGGETQYF.

The V gene is TRBV18, the J gene TRBJ1-1, with 12 bases that match TRBD1. Trimming took 3 bases from V and 0 from J; bases not matched to a gene: 11. There are 19 residues in the CDR3. Per the germline V gene, CDR1 is KGHSH and CDR2 is LQKENI. CDR3 protein: CASSPSGQGARKMNTEAFF. The CDR3 DNA is TGTGCCAGCTCACCCTCGGGACAGGGGGCTCGGAAGATGAACACTGAAGCTTTCTTT.

The chain employs TRBV18 and TRBJ1-2; the match to TRBD1 covers 7 bases. The CDR3 is 14 amino acids. V lost 3 bases and J lost 6; bases outside the gene matches: 7. Germline V CDR1 and CDR2: KGHSH, LQKENI. For the CDR3, the DNA is TGTGCCAGCTCACCGACAGGGTTGAGGAATGGCTACACCTTC. This gives the protein CASSPTGLRNGYTF.